These 26 T cell receptor beta chains came from one sample sequenced in a study of CD8+ T cells in alopecia areata. Sequencing relied on a cDNA template that was reverse transcribed from extracted RNA. Some clones are missing from TCRdb's copy, which holds only in-frame ones; the method was immunoSEQ multiplex PCR. The repertoire holds about 140,000 clones, with approximately 60% as singletons. Sequencing was performed on CD4+ T cells sorted from blood. Every receptor here comes from a human donor in good health.

The chain joins TRBV6-5 to TRBJ1-4; the D is unclear. There are 15 residues in the CDR3. In germline, CDR1 is MNHEY, CDR2 SVGAGI. V gave up 0 bases and J gave up 8 bases, with 13 bases separating them. In nucleotides, the CDR3 is TGTGCCAGCAGTTACTCGAGAGGGCTAGGGGAAAAACTGTTTTTT. Protein sequence: CASSYSRGLGEKLFF.

This clone occurred once. J is TRBJ2-5 and V is TRBV28; 11 positions agree with TRBD2. CDR1 and CDR2 (germline): MDHEN, SYDVKM. V lost 6 bases, J lost 8 bases, and 8 bases stayed unmatched. The CDR3 length is 14 residues. The CDR3 region is CASREGLAVETQYF. In DNA, the CDR3 is TGTGCCAGCAGGGAGGGACTAGCGGTAGAAACCCAGTACTTC.

This rearrangement joins TRBV29-1 to TRBJ1-1; D is perhaps TRBD1 (6 bases). V was trimmed by 6 bases and J by 0 bases, leaving 11 bases between them. The CDR3 covers 13 residues. In germline, CDR1 is SQVTM, CDR2 ANQGSEA. CDR3 nucleotide sequence: TGCAGCGTCACTCAGGGGATGAACACTGAAGCTTTCTTT. Translating gives CSVTQGMNTEAFF.

The chain uses TRBV6-5 and TRBJ2-1, with 7 bases lining up with TRBD1. J gave up 9 bases and V 2 bases, and 4 bases lay outside the gene matches. CDR3 length: 13 residues. Germline V gene sequence: CDR1 MNHEY, CDR2 SVGAGI. The CDR3 DNA is TGTGCCAGCAGTTACGACAGGGATACTGAGCAGTTCTTC. Amino acids: CASSYDRDTEQFF.

V is TRBV5-1 and J is TRBJ1-1; the D is unclear. Germline V gene sequence: CDR1 SGHRS, CDR2 YFSETQ. Trimming took 1 base from V and 3 from J, leaving 10 bases between them. The CDR3 consists of 14 residues. The CDR3 sequence is CASSLNPRDTEAFF. In DNA form, the CDR3 reads TGCGCCAGCAGCTTGAACCCACGGGACACTGAAGCTTTCTTT.

This clone appeared a few times. The chain recombines TRBV7-9 with TRBJ2-1, with 10 bases that match TRBD2. Per the germline V gene, CDR1 is SEHNR and CDR2 is FQNEAQ (reference sequence). The trim removed 1 base at V and 8 bases at J, leaving 8 bases unmatched. This CDR3 has 16 residues. CDR3 amino acids: CASSLGLAGVVDEQFF. CDR3 sequence (DNA): TGTGCCAGCAGCTTAGGCCTAGCGGGAGTAGTGGATGAGCAGTTCTTC.

The chain uses TRBV5-1 and TRBJ2-1, with D tentatively TRBD1 (7 bases). Germline assignment: CDR1 SGHRS and CDR2 YFSETQ. There are 15 residues in the CDR3. Trimming removed 0 bases at V and 3 bases at J, with 10 bases between. The CDR3 sequence: CASSLGQGGYNEQFF. CDR3 DNA: TGCGCCAGCAGCTTGGGACAGGGAGGCTACAATGAGCAGTTCTTC.

This clone came up a few times. The V call is TRBV5-4, the J call TRBJ2-3; unclear D gene. Germline lookup yields CDR1 SGHNT and CDR2 YYREEE (reference sequence). The length of the CDR3 is 14 residues. V was pared by 3 bases and J by 2 bases, with 10 bases between. DNA of the CDR3: TGTGCCAGCAGCTGGACGACGGACACAGATACGCAGTATTTT. Its translation: CASSWTTDTDTQYF. The entire variable domain, with the rest obtained from reference TRBV5-4 and TRBJ2-3, is as follows: ETGVTQSPTHLIKTRGQQVTLRCSSQSGHNTVSWYQQALGQGPQFIFQYYREEENGRGNFPPRFSGLQFPNYSSELNVNALELDDSALYLCASSWTTDTDTQYFGPGTRLTVL.

This chain links TRBV29-1 with TRBJ2-7; D may be TRBD1 or TRBD2 (5 bases each). V lost 1 base and J lost 6, with 7 bases in between. The CDR3 has 11 amino acids. Germline lookup yields CDR1 SQVTM and CDR2 ANQGSEA. CDR3 in DNA: TGCAGCGTTGAAGTGGGACCCGAGCAGTACTTC. This codes for CSVEVGPEQYF.

The chain recombines TRBV30 with TRBJ1-4, with TRBD1 matching over 10 bases. V shed 8 bases and J 8 bases; nucleotides not matched to a gene: 11. The CDR3 extends over 14 amino acids. Germline assignment: CDR1 GTSNPN and CDR2 SVGIG (reference sequence). The CDR3 nucleotides read TGTGCCGGGACGGGACAGGGGATCGGCGAAAAACTGTTTTTT. It yields the protein CAGTGQGIGEKLFF.

The genes are TRBV7-2 and TRBJ1-2; 9 bases align to TRBD1. Germline V gene sequence: CDR1 SGHTA, CDR2 FQGNSA. Unmatched junction bases numbered 12, after V lost 5 bases and J lost 8 bases. The CDR3 totals 15 residues. CDR3 residues: CASSPPGTGSKGYTF. CDR3 nucleotides: TGTGCCAGCAGCCCACCCGGGACAGGGTCTAAGGGCTACACCTTC.

This clone was seen a handful of times. The chain joins TRBV30 to TRBJ2-5; TRBD1 or TRBD2 may be the D gene (6 bases each). The CDR3 consists of 12 residues. The germline gives CDR1 GTSNPN, CDR2 SVGIG (reference sequence). V shed 5 bases and J shed 8 bases, with 15 bases lying between them. The CDR3 loop reads CAWVGGGNTQYF. The CDR3 region has the DNA TGTGCCTGGGTTGGGGGCGGGAATACCCAGTACTTC.

The chain combines TRBV29-1 with TRBJ2-7; D is possibly TRBD1 or TRBD2 (5 bases each). The CDR3 is 14 amino acids. The germline V and J ends were trimmed by 5 bases and 0 bases, with 14 bases remaining between them. Germline V gives CDR1 SQVTM, CDR2 ANQGSEA. The CDR3 protein is CSVTGAGSSYEQYF. The CDR3 coding sequence is TGCAGCGTTACCGGGGCCGGTAGCTCCTACGAGCAGTACTTC.

V is TRBV20-1 and J is TRBJ2-7; D gene ambiguous. The CDR3 consists of 11 residues. Deletions cut 1 base from V and 3 bases from J, with 4 bases between. Germline V gene data show CDR1 as DFQATT and CDR2 as SNEGSKA (reference sequence). CDR3 loop: CSARVYYEQYF. The CDR3 bases are TGCAGTGCTAGAGTTTACTACGAGCAGTACTTC.

The V and J genes are TRBV29-1 and TRBJ2-1; 14 positions match TRBD2. This CDR3 region has 16 residues. V was clipped by 3 bases and J by 3 bases; unmatched bases: 4. CDR1 is SQVTM and CDR2 is ANQGSEA in the germline V gene. The CDR3: CSVEGTSGRLYNEQFF. The DNA of the CDR3 is TGCAGCGTTGAGGGGACTAGCGGGAGACTCTACAATGAGCAGTTCTTC.

CDR3 sequence reads: CASSLGGDEQFF. In nucleotides, the CDR3 is TGTGCCAGCAGCCTAGGAGGTGATGAGCAGTTCTTC. V usage is TRBV9 and J usage is TRBJ2-1; TRBD2 might be the D (5 bases). The CDR3 covers 12 residues. The germline V and J ends were trimmed by 4 bases and 8 bases, with 10 bases remaining between them. From germline, CDR1 is SGDLS and CDR2 YYNGEE. The entire variable domain, with the rest obtained from reference TRBV9 and TRBJ2-1, is as follows: DSGVTQTPKHLITATGQRVTLRCSPRSGDLSVYWYQQSLDQGLQFLIQYYNGEERAKGNILERFSAQQFPDLHSELNLSSLELGDSALYFCASSLGGDEQFFGPGTRLTVL.

This chain connects TRBV7-2 to TRBJ2-5; maybe TRBD1 (6 bases). Trimming removed 5 bases from V and 1 base from J, with 14 bases in between. The CDR3 has 15 amino acids. From germline, CDR1 is SGHTA and CDR2 FQGNSA. The chain's CDR3 is CASSKSGTRQETQYF. In DNA, the CDR3 is TGTGCCAGCAGCAAAAGTGGGACACGCCAAGAGACCCAGTACTTC.

The J gene is TRBJ1-1, the V gene TRBV29-1; D perhaps matches TRBD1 (5 bases). This CDR3 has 11 amino acids. Germline values: CDR1 SQVTM, CDR2 ANQGSEA. For the CDR3, the DNA is TGCATTTGTTTGGGGGGCACTGAAGCTTTCTTT. Translation gives CICLGGTEAFF.

In its sample, this clone was seen a few times. This sequence joins TRBV9 and TRBJ1-1, with a possible D match to TRBD1 (5 bases). This CDR3 spans 13 amino acids. In germline, CDR1 is SGDLS, CDR2 YYNGEE. Trimming removed 5 bases from V and 1 base from J, with 9 bases in between. CDR3 loop: CASSEGENTEAFF. The DNA of the CDR3 is TGTGCCAGCAGTGAAGGGGAGAACACTGAAGCTTTCTTT.

This clone was observed a few times. V usage is TRBV7-3 and J usage is TRBJ1-2; 9 nucleotides match TRBD1. The trim removed 5 bases at V and 6 bases at J, leaving 7 bases unmatched. The CDR3 is 14 residues long. From germline, CDR1 is SGHTA and CDR2 FQGTGA. CDR3 DNA: TGTGCCAGCAGCCAAACCGGGACAGGGCATGGCTACACCTTC. Amino acids: CASSQTGTGHGYTF.

This chain joins TRBV18 and TRBJ2-7; D gene uncertain. Germline V CDR1 and CDR2: KGHSH, LQKENI. The V gene lost 6 bases and the J gene lost 0 bases, with 9 bases spanning the gap. The CDR3 totals 13 residues. The CDR3 spells CASSPSSSYEQYF. The DNA of the CDR3 is TGTGCCAGCTCCCCGTCTAGCTCCTACGAGCAGTACTTC.

The chain joins TRBV2 to TRBJ2-5; 7 bases match TRBD1. This CDR3 contains 14 residues. Trimming cost V 7 bases and J 1 base; bases outside gene matches: 6. CDR1 is SNHLY, CDR2 FYNNEI, per germline. CDR3: CASTSTGIQETQYF. The CDR3 nucleotides are TGTGCCAGCACCTCGACAGGGATCCAAGAGACCCAGTACTTC.

The CDR3, as DNA: TGTGCCAGCAGTGCATATGGACTGGGCACAGATACGCAGTATTTT. It specifies CASSAYGLGTDTQYF. The V call is TRBV14, the J call TRBJ2-3; tentative D call: TRBD2 (5 bases). The CDR3 is made up of 15 amino acids. Between the trimmed V and J ends, which lost 6 bases and 1 base, there was a span of 14 bases. CDR1 and CDR2 from the germline V gene are SGHDN and FVKESK.

The V call is TRBV30, the J call TRBJ1-2; D might be TRBD1 (5 bases). The CDR3 has 13 amino acids. V was cut by 4 bases and J by 8 bases, with 17 bases left in between. Germline CDR1 is GTSNPN and CDR2 is SVGIG (reference sequence). The CDR3 reads CAWTPARVGGYTF. In DNA form, the CDR3 reads TGTGCCTGGACGCCAGCCAGGGTGGGAGGCTACACCTTC. Full variable domain (missing parts from reference TRBV30 and TRBJ1-2): SQTIHQWPATLVQPVGSPLSLECTVEGTSNPNLYWYRQAAGRGLQLLFYSVGIGQISSEVPQNLSASRPQDRQFILSSKKLLLSDSGFYLCAWTPARVGGYTFGSGTRLTVV.

This clone was seen a few times. J is TRBJ2-7 and V is TRBV29-1, with 8 bases fitting TRBD1. Germline lookup yields CDR1 SQVTM and CDR2 ANQGSEA. V was clipped by 6 bases and J by 5 bases; unmatched bases: 15. The CDR3 extends over 15 amino acids. CDR3 sequence: CSVPGGGQGYHEQYF. CDR3 nucleotides: TGCAGCGTCCCTGGGGGCGGACAGGGCTACCACGAGCAGTACTTC.

This clone was detected once. This rearrangement joins TRBV6-1 to TRBJ2-3; TRBD2 matches at 7 bases. The CDR3 contains 11 residues. J gave up 11 bases and V 8 bases, and 7 bases lay outside the gene matches. The germline CDR1 and CDR2 sequences are MNHNS and SASEGT. The CDR3 coding sequence is TGTGCCAGCCTCTCAGCTAGCGGGCAGTATTTT. Protein sequence: CASLSASGQYF.